The sequence of this TCR beta chain was determined in a study of blood T cell repertoires in COVID-19. Overall study: Researchers got acute and convalescent COVID-19 samples from the United States, Italy and Spain.

The V gene end was trimmed by 4 bases and the J gene end by 5 bases; junction bases not matched to a gene: 5. The CDR3 length is 15 residues. Germline V lookup: CDR1 SGHRS, CDR2 YFSETQ. Authors' methods: Researchers report that nucleated cell counts were estimated from reference gene primer amplification. Assay used: immunoSEQ multiplex PCR; TCRdb lists only in-frame clones, some missing. The V and J calls and the clone size are those of that table, but D and trimming were determined from the DNA. The sample consists of 150,000 to 200,000 clones, around 85% of them appearing once. Sequencing input: peripheral blood. This chain joins TRBV5-1 and TRBJ2-7; 14 positions match TRBD2. The sequence came from a man in his forties or fifties with active or convalescent COVID-19. The CDR3: CASSTGLAGVDEQYF. CDR3 DNA sequence: TGCGCCAGCAGCACGGGACTAGCGGGAGTCGACGAGCAGTACTTC.